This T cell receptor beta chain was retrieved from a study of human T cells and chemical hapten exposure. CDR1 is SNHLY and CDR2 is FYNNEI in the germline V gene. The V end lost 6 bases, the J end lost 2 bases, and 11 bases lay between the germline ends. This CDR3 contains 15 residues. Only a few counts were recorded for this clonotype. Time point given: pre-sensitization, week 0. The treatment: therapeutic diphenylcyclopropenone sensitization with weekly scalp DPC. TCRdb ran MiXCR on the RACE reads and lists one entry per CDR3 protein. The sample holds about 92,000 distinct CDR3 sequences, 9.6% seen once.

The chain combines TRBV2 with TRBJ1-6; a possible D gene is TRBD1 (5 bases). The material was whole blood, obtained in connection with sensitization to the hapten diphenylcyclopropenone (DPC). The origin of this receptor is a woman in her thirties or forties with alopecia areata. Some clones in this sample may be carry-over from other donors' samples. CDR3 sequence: CASSRWGTYNSPLHF. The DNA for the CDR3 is TGTGCCAGCAGCCGCTGGGGGACCTATAATTCACCCCTCCACTTT.